This T cell receptor beta chain was documented in a study of shared clonotypes between healthy human individuals. Naive CD8 cells, CD45RO-negative and positively selected for CCR7, excluded terminally differentiated effector memory CD45RA+ cells. Healthy HIV-negative adults without recent acute infections or vaccinations served as donors. Overall study results and limits: Clonotype sharing levels among donors were expected to vary with sequencing depth. Non-shared clonotypes had lower generation probabilities than clonotypes shared by all four sorted-subset donors.

Sorted-subset replicate PCRs used about 0.2 ug of genomic DNA. This amount corresponded to approximately 30,000 T cell genomes. Repertoires were generated with immunoSEQ multiplex PCR, while TCRdb's copy carries only in-frame clones and drops some. The sample carries roughly 1,800,000 clones, about 95% recorded once. In the case of this clone: Its antigen remains unknown.

Germline CDR1 is MNHEY and CDR2 is SVGAGI. The CDR3 loop spans 15 amino acids. The V gene end was trimmed by 0 bases and the J gene end by 8 bases; junction bases not matched to a gene: 9. The rearrangement links TRBV6-5 to TRBJ1-2; 7 nucleotides line up with TRBD1. The receptor was derived from a man younger than 35 in good health. The sample taken for sequencing was naive CD8+ T cells sorted from blood. DNA for the CDR3: TGTGCCAGCAGTTACTCCCTCCAGGGGGTGGAGGGCTACACCTTC. It specifies CASSYSLQGVEGYTF.